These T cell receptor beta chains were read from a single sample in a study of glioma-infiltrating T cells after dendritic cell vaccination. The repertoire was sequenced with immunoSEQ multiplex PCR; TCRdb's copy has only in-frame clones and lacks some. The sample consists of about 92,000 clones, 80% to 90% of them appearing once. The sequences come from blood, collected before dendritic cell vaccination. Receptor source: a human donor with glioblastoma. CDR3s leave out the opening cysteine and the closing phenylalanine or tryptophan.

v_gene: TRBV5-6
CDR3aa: ASSLGRNTEAF

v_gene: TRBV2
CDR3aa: ASTRQENEQF

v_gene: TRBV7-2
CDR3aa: ASSLVPRKRGAQETQY

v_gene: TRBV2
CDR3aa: ASSEAHLAGGDYEQY

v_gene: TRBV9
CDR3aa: ASSSRTGGTGELF

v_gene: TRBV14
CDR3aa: ASSQDQWRGRNEQF

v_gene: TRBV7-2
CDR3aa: ASSPGTGENTIY

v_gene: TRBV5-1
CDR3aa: ASSNINYNSPLH

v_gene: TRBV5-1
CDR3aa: ASSMTTNYGYT

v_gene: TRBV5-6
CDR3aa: ASSLYGPLYGYT

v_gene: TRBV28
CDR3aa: ASSWTVSNQPQH

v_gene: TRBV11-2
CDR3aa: ASSSLVEGTRYGYT

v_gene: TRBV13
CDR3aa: ASSLGGVGYNEQF

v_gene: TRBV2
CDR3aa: ASKLAAYTGELF

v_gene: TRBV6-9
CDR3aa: ASSYPGDRGVHEQY

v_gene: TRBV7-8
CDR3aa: ASSPPRGGYNEQF

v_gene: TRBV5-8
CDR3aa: ASSLGASNEKLF

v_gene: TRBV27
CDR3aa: AAGRGVYEQY

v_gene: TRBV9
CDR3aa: ASSVGTTSGGSEQF

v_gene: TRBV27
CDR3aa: ASSLSAGIYYNEQF

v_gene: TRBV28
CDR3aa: ASSFGPGLAGGKPSYEQY

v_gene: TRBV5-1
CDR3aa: ASSSTGTGGYEQY

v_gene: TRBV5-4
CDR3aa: ASSFDTLGVETQY

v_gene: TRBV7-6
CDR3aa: ASSLEAGSETGYT

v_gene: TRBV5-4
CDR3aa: ASSQDTSAAAQY

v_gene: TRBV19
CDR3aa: ASKLGTENTEAF

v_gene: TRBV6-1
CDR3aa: ASSESGHLQETQY

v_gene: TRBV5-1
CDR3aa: ASSLFDSYEQY

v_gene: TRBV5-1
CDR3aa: ASSLGWDRAFDTQY

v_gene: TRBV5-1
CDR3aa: ASSELGGTYGYT

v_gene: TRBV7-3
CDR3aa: ASSLIWGLAGAENTGELF

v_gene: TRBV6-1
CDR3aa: ASSVEQGAAYEQY

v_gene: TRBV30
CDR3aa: AWSVNIAYEQY

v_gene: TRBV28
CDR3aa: ASRPEVSQPQH

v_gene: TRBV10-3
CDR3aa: ATGGGQNYGYT